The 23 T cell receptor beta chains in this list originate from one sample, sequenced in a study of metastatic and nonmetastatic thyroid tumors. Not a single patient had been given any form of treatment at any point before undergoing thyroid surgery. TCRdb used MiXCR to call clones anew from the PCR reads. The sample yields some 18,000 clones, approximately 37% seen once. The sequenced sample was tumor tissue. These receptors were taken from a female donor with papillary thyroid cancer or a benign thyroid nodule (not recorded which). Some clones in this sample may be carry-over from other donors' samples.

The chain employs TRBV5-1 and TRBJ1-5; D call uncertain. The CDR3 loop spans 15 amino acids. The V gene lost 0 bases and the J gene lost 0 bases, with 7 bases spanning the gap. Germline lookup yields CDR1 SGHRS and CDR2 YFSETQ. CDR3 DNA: TGCGCCAGCAGCTTGGAGGGCCTTAGCAATCAGCCCCAGCATTTT. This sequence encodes CASSLEGLSNQPQHF.

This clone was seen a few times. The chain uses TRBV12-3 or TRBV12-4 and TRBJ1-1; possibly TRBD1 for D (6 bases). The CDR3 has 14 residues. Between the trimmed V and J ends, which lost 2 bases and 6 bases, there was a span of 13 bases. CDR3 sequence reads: CASSLLGAGAEAFF. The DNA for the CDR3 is TGTGCCAGCAGTTTATTGGGGGCGGGGGCTGAAGCTTTCTTT.

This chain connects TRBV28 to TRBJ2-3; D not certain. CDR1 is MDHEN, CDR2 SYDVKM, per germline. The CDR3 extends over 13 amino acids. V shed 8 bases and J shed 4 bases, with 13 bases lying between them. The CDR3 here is CASLYLSADTQYF. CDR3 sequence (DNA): TGTGCCAGCCTATACCTAAGCGCAGATACGCAGTATTTT.

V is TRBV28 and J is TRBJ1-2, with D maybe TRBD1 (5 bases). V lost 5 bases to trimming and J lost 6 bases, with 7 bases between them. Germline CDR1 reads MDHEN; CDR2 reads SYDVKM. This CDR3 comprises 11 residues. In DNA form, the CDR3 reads TGTGCCAGCAGTGTGGGGCATGGCTACACCTTC. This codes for CASSVGHGYTF.

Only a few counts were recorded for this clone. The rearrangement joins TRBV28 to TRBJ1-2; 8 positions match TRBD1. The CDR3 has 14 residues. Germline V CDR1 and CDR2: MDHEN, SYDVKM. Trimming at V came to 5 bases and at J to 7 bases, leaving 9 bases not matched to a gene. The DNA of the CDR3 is TGTGCCAGCAGTCCCGGACAGGGATTTGGTGGCTACACCTTC. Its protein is CASSPGQGFGGYTF.

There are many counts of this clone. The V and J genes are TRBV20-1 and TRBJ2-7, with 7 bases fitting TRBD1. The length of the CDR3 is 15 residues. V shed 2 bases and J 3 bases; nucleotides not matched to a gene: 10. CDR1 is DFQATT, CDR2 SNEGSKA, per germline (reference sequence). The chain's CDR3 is CSARPPTGWDYEQYF. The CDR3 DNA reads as TGCAGTGCTAGACCACCGACAGGGTGGGACTACGAGCAGTACTTC.

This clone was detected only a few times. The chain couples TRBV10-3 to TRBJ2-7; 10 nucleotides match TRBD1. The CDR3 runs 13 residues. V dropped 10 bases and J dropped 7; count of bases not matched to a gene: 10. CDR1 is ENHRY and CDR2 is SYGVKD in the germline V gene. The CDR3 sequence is CATSGTGVGEQYF. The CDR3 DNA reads TGTGCCACCTCCGGGACAGGGGTAGGGGAGCAGTACTTC.

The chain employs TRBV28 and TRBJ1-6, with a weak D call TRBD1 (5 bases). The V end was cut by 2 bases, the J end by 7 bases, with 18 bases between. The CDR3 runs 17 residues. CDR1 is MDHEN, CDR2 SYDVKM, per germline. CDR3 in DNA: TGTGCCAGCAGTTTACTAGTAGGATTGGGGACCAATTCACCCCTCCACTTT. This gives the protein CASSLLVGLGTNSPLHF.

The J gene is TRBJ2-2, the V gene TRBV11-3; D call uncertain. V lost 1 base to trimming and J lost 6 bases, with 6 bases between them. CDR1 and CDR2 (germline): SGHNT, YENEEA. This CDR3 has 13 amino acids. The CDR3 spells CASSLGHSGELFF. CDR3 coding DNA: TGTGCCAGCAGCTTAGGACATTCCGGGGAGCTGTTTTTT.

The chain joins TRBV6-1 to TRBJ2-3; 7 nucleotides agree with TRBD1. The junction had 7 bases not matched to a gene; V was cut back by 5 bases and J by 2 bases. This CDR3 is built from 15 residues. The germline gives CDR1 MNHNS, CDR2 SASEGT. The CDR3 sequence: CASSQPGQPTDTQYF. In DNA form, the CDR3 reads TGTGCCAGCAGTCAGCCGGGACAGCCCACAGATACGCAGTATTTT.

CDR3 DNA: TGTGCCATCAGCGACATGGGGGGCACTGAAGCTTTCTTT. Its translation: CAISDMGGTEAFF. This sequence joins TRBV10-3 and TRBJ1-1, with D perhaps matching TRBD1 (5 bases). The germline V gene encodes CDR1 ENHRY and CDR2 SYGVKD. The V end was cut by 6 bases, the J end by 4 bases, with 12 bases between. The CDR3 is 13 residues long.

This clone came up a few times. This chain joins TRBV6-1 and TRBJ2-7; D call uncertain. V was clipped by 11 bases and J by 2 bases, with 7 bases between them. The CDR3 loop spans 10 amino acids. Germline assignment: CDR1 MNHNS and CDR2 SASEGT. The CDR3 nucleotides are TGTGCCCCCCGGGCCTACGAGCAGTACTTC. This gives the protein CAPRAYEQYF.

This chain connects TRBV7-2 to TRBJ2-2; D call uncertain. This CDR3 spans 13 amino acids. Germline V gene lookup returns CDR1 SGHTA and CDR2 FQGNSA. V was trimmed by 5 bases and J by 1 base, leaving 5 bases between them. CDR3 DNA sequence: TGTGCCAGCAGCCTTCGGAACACCGGGGAGCTGTTTTTT. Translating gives CASSLRNTGELFF. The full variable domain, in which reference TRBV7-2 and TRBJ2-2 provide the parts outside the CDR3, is GAGVSQSPSNKVTEKGKDVELRCDPISGHTALYWYRQSLGQGLEFLIYFQGNSAPDKSGLPSDRFSAERTGGSVSTLTIQRTQQEDSAVYLCASSLRNTGELFFGEGSRLTVL.

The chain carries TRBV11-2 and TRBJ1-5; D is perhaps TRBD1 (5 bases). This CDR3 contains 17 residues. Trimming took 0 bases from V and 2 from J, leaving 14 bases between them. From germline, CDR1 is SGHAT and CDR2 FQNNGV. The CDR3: CASSLDSRGSGNQPQHF. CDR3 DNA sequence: TGTGCCAGCAGCTTAGATTCGAGGGGATCGGGCAATCAGCCCCAGCATTTT. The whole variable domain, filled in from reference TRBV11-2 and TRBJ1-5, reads EAGVAQSPRYKIIEKRQSVAFWCNPISGHATLYWYQQILGQGPKLLIQFQNNGVVDDSQLPKDRFSAERLKGVDSTLKIQPAKLEDSAVYLCASSLDSRGSGNQPQHFGDGTRLSIL.

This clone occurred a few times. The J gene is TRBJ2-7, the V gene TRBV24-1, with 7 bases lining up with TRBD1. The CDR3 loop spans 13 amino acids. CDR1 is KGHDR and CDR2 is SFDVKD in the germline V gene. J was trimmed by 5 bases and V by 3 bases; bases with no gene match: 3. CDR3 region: CATSDDRVHEQYF. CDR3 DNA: TGTGCCACCAGTGATGACAGGGTCCACGAGCAGTACTTC.

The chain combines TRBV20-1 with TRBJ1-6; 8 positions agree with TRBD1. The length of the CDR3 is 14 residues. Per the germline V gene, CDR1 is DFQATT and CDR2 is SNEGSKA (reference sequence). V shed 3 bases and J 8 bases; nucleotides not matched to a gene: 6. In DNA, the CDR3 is TGCAGTGCTAGGGGACAGGTGGGCGATTCACCCCTCCACTTT. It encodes CSARGQVGDSPLHF.

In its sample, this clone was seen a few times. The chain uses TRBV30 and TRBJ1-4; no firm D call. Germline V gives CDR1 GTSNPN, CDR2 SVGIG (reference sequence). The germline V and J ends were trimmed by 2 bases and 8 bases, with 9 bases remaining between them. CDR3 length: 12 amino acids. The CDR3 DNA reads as TGTGCCTGGAGTCTCGACCGAGAAAAACTGTTTTTT. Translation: CAWSLDREKLFF. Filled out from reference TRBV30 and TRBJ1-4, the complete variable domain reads SQTIHQWPATLVQPVGSPLSLECTVEGTSNPNLYWYRQAAGRGLQLLFYSVGIGQISSEVPQNLSASRPQDRQFILSSKKLLLSDSGFYLCAWSLDREKLFFGSGTQLSVL.

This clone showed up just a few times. The CDR3 is CASSQTELRGYTF. The CDR3 DNA reads TGTGCCAGCAGTCAAACAGAGCTACGGGGCTACACCTTC. This sequence joins TRBV6-1 and TRBJ1-2; D gene uncertain. V lost 5 bases and J 8 bases, leaving 15 bases between the germline ends. This CDR3 is built from 13 residues. Germline V gives CDR1 MNHNS, CDR2 SASEGT.

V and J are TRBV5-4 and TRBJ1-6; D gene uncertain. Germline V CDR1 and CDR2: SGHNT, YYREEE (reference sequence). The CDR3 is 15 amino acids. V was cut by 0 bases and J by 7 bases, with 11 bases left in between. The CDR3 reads CASSLGWGDNSPLHF. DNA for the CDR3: TGTGCCAGCAGCTTGGGGTGGGGTGACAATTCACCCCTCCACTTT.

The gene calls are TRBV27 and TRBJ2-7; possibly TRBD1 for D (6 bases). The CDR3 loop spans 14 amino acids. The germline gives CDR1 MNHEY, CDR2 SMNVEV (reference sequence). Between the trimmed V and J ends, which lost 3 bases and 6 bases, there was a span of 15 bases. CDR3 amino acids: CASSLQGKSPEQYF. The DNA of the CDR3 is TGTGCCAGCAGTTTGCAGGGGAAAAGCCCCGAGCAGTACTTC.

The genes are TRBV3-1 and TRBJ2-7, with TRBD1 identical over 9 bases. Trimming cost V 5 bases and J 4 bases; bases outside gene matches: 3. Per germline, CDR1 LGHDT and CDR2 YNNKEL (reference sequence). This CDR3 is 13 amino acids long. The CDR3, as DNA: TGTGCCAGCAGCACAGGGGGCGGTTACGAGCAGTACTTC. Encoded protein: CASSTGGGYEQYF.

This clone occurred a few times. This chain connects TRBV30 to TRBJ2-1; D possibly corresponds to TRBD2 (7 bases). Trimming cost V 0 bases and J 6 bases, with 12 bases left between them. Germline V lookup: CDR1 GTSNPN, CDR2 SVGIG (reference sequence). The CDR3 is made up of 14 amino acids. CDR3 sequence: CAWSVGRGGNEQFF. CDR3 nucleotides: TGTGCCTGGAGTGTAGGAAGGGGGGGCAATGAGCAGTTCTTC.

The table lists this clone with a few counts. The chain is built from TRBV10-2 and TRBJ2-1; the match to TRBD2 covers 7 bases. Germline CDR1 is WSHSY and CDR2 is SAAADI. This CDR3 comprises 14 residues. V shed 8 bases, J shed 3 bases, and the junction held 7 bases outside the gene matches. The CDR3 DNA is TGCGCCAGCGGCCGGGACTACCGCTACAATGAGCAGTTCTTC. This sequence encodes CASGRDYRYNEQFF.